Listed below are T cell receptor beta chains from one sample, sequenced in a study of blood T cells in healthy people across ages. TCRdb used MiXCR to reprocess the 5' RACE reads, holding one entry per CDR3 protein. The data hold about 1.1 million distinct CDR3 sequences, with roughly two fifths observed a single time. The sample taken for sequencing was blood. The receptors were sampled from a man aged 18 to 29 in good health. The CDR3 runs from the conserved cysteine through the conserved F or W. D genes are given only for firm matches. Size values are once, few and many counts, or a class for expanded clones, and some rows have none.

v_gene: TRBV11-2
d_gene: TRBD1
j_gene: TRBJ2-1
abundance: -
CDR3aa: CASSLGATGHYNEQFF
CDR3nt: TGTGCCAGCAGCTTAGGTGCGACAGGGCACTACAATGAGCAGTTCTTC

v_gene: TRBV12-3/TRBV12-4
d_gene: -
j_gene: TRBJ2-7
abundance: -
CDR3aa: CASSFLGLNEQYF
CDR3nt: TGTGCCAGCAGTTTTTTGGGGTTAAATGAGCAGTACTTC

v_gene: TRBV4-1
d_gene: TRBD1
j_gene: TRBJ2-5
abundance: -
CDR3aa: CASSQDYAGGLETQYF
CDR3nt: TGCGCCAGCAGCCAAGATTATGCAGGGGGCCTAGAGACCCAGTACTTC

v_gene: TRBV10-3
d_gene: -
j_gene: TRBJ2-5
abundance: few
CDR3aa: CAIKRGAGFEETQYF
CDR3nt: TGTGCCATCAAACGCGGAGCAGGGTTCGAAGAGACCCAGTACTTC

v_gene: TRBV20-1
d_gene: -
j_gene: TRBJ2-3
abundance: -
CDR3aa: CSAAGTADFGTQYF
CDR3nt: TGCAGTGCTGCCGGGACTGCGGACTTCGGTACGCAGTATTTT

v_gene: TRBV5-5
d_gene: -
j_gene: TRBJ1-2
abundance: -
CDR3aa: CASSLVDKLHGYTF
CDR3nt: TGTGCCAGCAGCTTGGTCGACAAGCTACATGGCTACACCTTC

v_gene: TRBV4-1
d_gene: TRBD2
j_gene: TRBJ2-5
abundance: -
CDR3aa: CASSQDQGLAEASQETQYF
CDR3nt: TGCGCCAGCAGCCAAGATCAGGGACTAGCGGAGGCGAGCCAAGAGACCCAGTACTTC

v_gene: TRBV7-2
d_gene: -
j_gene: TRBJ2-1
abundance: few
CDR3aa: CASSMDYSDEQFF
CDR3nt: TGTGCCAGCAGCATGGATTATAGTGATGAGCAGTTCTTC

v_gene: TRBV11-2
d_gene: TRBD2
j_gene: TRBJ2-7
abundance: many
CDR3aa: CASLKRGNEQYF
CDR3nt: TGTGCCAGCCTAAAGCGGGGGAACGAGCAGTACTTC

v_gene: TRBV10-3
d_gene: -
j_gene: TRBJ2-3
abundance: -
CDR3aa: CAIEGGSTDTQYF
CDR3nt: TGTGCCATCGAGGGGGGTAGCACAGATACGCAGTATTTT

v_gene: TRBV20-1
d_gene: TRBD1
j_gene: TRBJ1-6
abundance: few
CDR3aa: CSAQSGTGNSPLHF
CDR3nt: TGCAGTGCCCAATCCGGGACAGGGAATTCACCCCTCCACTTT

v_gene: TRBV29-1
d_gene: TRBD1
j_gene: TRBJ2-3
abundance: many
CDR3aa: CSVESTGGPDTQYF
CDR3nt: TGCAGCGTTGAGAGTACAGGGGGCCCAGATACGCAGTATTTT

v_gene: TRBV27
d_gene: -
j_gene: TRBJ2-4
abundance: -
CDR3aa: CASSSLRRAGKNIQYF
CDR3nt: TGTGCCAGCAGTTCCCTTAGGAGGGCCGGCAAAAACATTCAGTACTTC

v_gene: TRBV6-5
d_gene: TRBD1
j_gene: TRBJ2-7
abundance: -
CDR3aa: CASSLVGTGVVYEQYF
CDR3nt: TGTGCCAGCAGTTTGGTAGGGACAGGGGTGGTCTACGAGCAGTACTTC

v_gene: TRBV5-4
d_gene: -
j_gene: TRBJ2-7
abundance: -
CDR3aa: CASSSGMGTKTYEQYF
CDR3nt: TGTGCCAGCAGCTCCGGAATGGGGACAAAAACCTACGAGCAGTACTTC

v_gene: TRBV28
d_gene: -
j_gene: TRBJ1-6
abundance: few
CDR3aa: CASSPNSPLHF
CDR3nt: TGTGCCAGCAGCCCTAATTCACCCCTCCACTTT

v_gene: TRBV20-1
d_gene: TRBD2
j_gene: TRBJ2-1
abundance: -
CDR3aa: CSAVLAGSYNEQFF
CDR3nt: TGCAGTGCTGTACTAGCGGGGTCCTACAATGAGCAGTTCTTC

v_gene: TRBV6-2/TRBV6-3
d_gene: -
j_gene: TRBJ2-7
abundance: -
CDR3aa: CARLRGYEQYF
CDR3nt: TGTGCCAGACTCAGAGGCTATGAGCAGTACTTC

v_gene: TRBV6-6
d_gene: -
j_gene: TRBJ1-1
abundance: -
CDR3aa: CASSYSPDPWNTEAFF
CDR3nt: TGTGCCAGCAGTTACTCTCCGGACCCATGGAACACTGAAGCTTTCTTT

v_gene: TRBV27
d_gene: TRBD2
j_gene: TRBJ2-7
abundance: -
CDR3aa: CASSLRTSGSSEQYF
CDR3nt: TGTGCCAGCAGTTTAAGGACTAGTGGAAGTTCCGAGCAGTACTTC

v_gene: TRBV11-1
d_gene: TRBD1
j_gene: TRBJ1-1
abundance: -
CDR3aa: CASSLYGDRSLLPFDAFF
CDR3nt: TGTGCCAGCAGCTTATACGGGGACAGGAGCCTATTACCTTTTGACGCTTTCTTT

v_gene: TRBV20-1
d_gene: -
j_gene: TRBJ1-2
abundance: -
CDR3aa: CSARGADSRYGYTF
CDR3nt: TGCAGTGCTAGAGGGGCGGATTCCCGCTATGGCTACACCTTC

v_gene: TRBV5-1
d_gene: -
j_gene: TRBJ1-2
abundance: few
CDR3aa: CASREFGTAEHYGYTF
CDR3nt: TGCGCCAGCAGAGAATTCGGGACGGCCGAACACTATGGCTACACCTTC

v_gene: TRBV6-1
d_gene: -
j_gene: TRBJ1-2
abundance: -
CDR3aa: CASSARQSVQINYGYTF
CDR3nt: TGTGCCAGCAGTGCCCGACAGTCCGTTCAAATAAACTATGGCTACACCTTC

v_gene: TRBV3-1
d_gene: -
j_gene: TRBJ2-7
abundance: few
CDR3aa: CASSQVLAYEQYF
CDR3nt: TGTGCCAGCAGCCAAGTCCTAGCGTATGAGCAGTACTTC

v_gene: TRBV5-5
d_gene: -
j_gene: TRBJ2-2
abundance: -
CDR3aa: CASSFSLGTGELFF
CDR3nt: TGTGCCAGCAGCTTTTCCCTCGGTACCGGGGAGCTGTTTTTT

v_gene: TRBV20-1
d_gene: -
j_gene: TRBJ1-2
abundance: -
CDR3aa: CSAPTRVSNYGYTF
CDR3nt: TGCAGTGCTCCCACCCGGGTCAGCAACTATGGCTACACCTTC

v_gene: TRBV5-1
d_gene: TRBD1
j_gene: TRBJ2-2
abundance: -
CDR3aa: CASSVSGTAESGELFF
CDR3nt: TGCGCCAGCAGCGTTTCCGGGACAGCCGAATCCGGGGAGCTGTTTTTT

v_gene: TRBV29-1
d_gene: -
j_gene: TRBJ2-6
abundance: -
CDR3aa: CSYTGTGANVLTF
CDR3nt: TGCAGCTATACAGGGACTGGGGCCAACGTCCTGACTTTC

v_gene: TRBV10-3
d_gene: TRBD1
j_gene: TRBJ1-4
abundance: -
CDR3aa: CATTGTGVWREKLFF
CDR3nt: TGTGCCACGACCGGGACAGGGGTTTGGAGGGAAAAACTGTTTTTT

v_gene: TRBV5-1
d_gene: -
j_gene: TRBJ2-5
abundance: few
CDR3aa: CASSRTSYAEETQYF
CDR3nt: TGCGCCAGCAGCCGCACCTCGTATGCAGAAGAGACCCAGTACTTC

v_gene: TRBV9
d_gene: TRBD1
j_gene: TRBJ1-4
abundance: few
CDR3aa: CASSELQGQGEKLFF
CDR3nt: TGTGCCAGCAGCGAATTACAGGGGCAGGGTGAAAAACTGTTTTTT

v_gene: TRBV28
d_gene: -
j_gene: TRBJ2-5
abundance: many
CDR3aa: CASSLTPQETQYF
CDR3nt: TGTGCCAGCAGTTTAACACCCCAAGAGACCCAGTACTTC

v_gene: TRBV4-1
d_gene: -
j_gene: TRBJ1-1
abundance: few
CDR3aa: CASSLAETVNTEAFF
CDR3nt: TGCGCCAGCAGCCTCGCCGAGACCGTGAACACTGAAGCTTTCTTT

v_gene: TRBV7-2
d_gene: -
j_gene: TRBJ2-1
abundance: few
CDR3aa: CASSQNPGQYSGEQFF
CDR3nt: TGTGCCAGCAGCCAAAACCCGGGACAGTATAGCGGTGAGCAGTTCTTC

v_gene: TRBV5-6
d_gene: -
j_gene: TRBJ2-1
abundance: -
CDR3aa: CASSPKDSSYNEQFF
CDR3nt: TGTGCCAGCAGCCCCAAGGACAGCTCCTACAATGAGCAGTTCTTC